The next 29 T cell receptor beta chains were all read from a single sample in a study of cytomegalovirus exposure and HLA in healthy donors. In the PCR, 60 Vbeta and 13 Jbeta primers were used. This table comes from immunoSEQ multiplex PCR, and its TCRdb copy is limited to in-frame clones, with some not included. The data contain around 140,000 clones, approximately 80% of them singletons. Material: PBMCs. These receptors came from a woman aged 18-29 years in good health and CMV-seropositive.

The rearrangement uses TRBV6-5 and TRBJ1-1; 10 bases agree with TRBD1. V lost 2 bases and J lost 9; bases outside the gene matches: 9. CDR3 size: 15 residues. CDR1 is MNHEY, CDR2 SVGAGI, per germline. Written as DNA, the CDR3 is TGTGCCAGCAGTTACCGTCCCGGGACAGGGGAAAAAGCTTTCTTT. Encoded protein: CASSYRPGTGEKAFF.

V usage is TRBV19 and J usage is TRBJ2-6; TRBD1 agrees at 8 bases. The ends lost 2 bases at V and 0 bases at J; junction bases unmatched: 9. The CDR3 consists of 19 residues. The germline gives CDR1 LNHDA, CDR2 SQIVND (reference sequence). This chain's CDR3 is CASSIMVGQGSSGANVLTF. DNA of the CDR3: TGTGCCAGTAGTATAATGGTTGGACAGGGAAGCTCTGGGGCCAACGTCCTGACTTTC.

The chain has TRBV6-6 and TRBJ2-2, with 9 positions matching TRBD1. The CDR3 loop spans 16 amino acids. The V gene end was trimmed by 4 bases and the J gene end by 6 bases; junction bases not matched to a gene: 9. In germline, CDR1 is MNHNY, CDR2 SVGAGI (reference sequence). The CDR3, as DNA: TGTGCCAGCAGTTCCCGGGACAGGGCCTTGGCCGGGGAGCTGTTTTTT. As protein: CASSSRDRALAGELFF.

This sequence joins TRBV7-6 and TRBJ1-5; 7 nucleotides agree with TRBD1. Germline trimming cut 6 bases from V and 5 bases from J; bases unmatched to any gene: 10. CDR3 length: 15 residues. CDR1 and CDR2 (germline): SGHVS, FNYEAQ. The CDR3 DNA follows: TGTGCCAGCAGTTTGGACAGGCTGAGCGATCAGCCCCAGCATTTT. Translating it yields CASSLDRLSDQPQHF.

The rearrangement joins TRBV30 to TRBJ2-7, with 7 bases fitting TRBD1. Losses at the gene ends were 2 bases for V and 4 bases for J; bases not matched to a gene: 11. The CDR3 totals 15 residues. The germline CDR1 and CDR2 sequences are GTSNPN and SVGIG (reference sequence). CDR3 nucleotide sequence: TGTGCCTGGAGTATCTCGACAGGGAGAACATACGAGCAGTACTTC. Its translation: CAWSISTGRTYEQYF.

Only a few counts were recorded for this clone. This chain links TRBV4-1 with TRBJ2-3, with D perhaps TRBD2 (5 bases). The CDR3 is 15 residues long. In germline, CDR1 is MGHRA, CDR2 YSYEKL. Trimming pared 5 bases from V and 2 bases from J, leaving 14 bases between. The CDR3 sequence is CASSSTSGPTDTQYF. CDR3 nucleotide sequence: TGCGCCAGCAGCTCGACCAGCGGACCCACAGATACGCAGTATTTT.

The CDR3 DNA reads as TGTGCCAGCAGTGACTCGCTACCCGGGACAGAGAACACCGGGGAGCTGTTTTTT. This translates into CASSDSLPGTENTGELFF. This rearrangement joins TRBV6-4 to TRBJ2-2, with 7 bases that match TRBD1. Germline-derived CDR1 and CDR2 are MRHNA and SNTAGT. This CDR3 spans 18 amino acids. J lost 1 base, V lost 0 bases, and 8 bases had no gene match.

CDR3 protein: CASRGTAAYNEQFF. CDR3 DNA sequence: TGTGCCAGCAGGGGGACAGCTGCCTACAATGAGCAGTTCTTC. The chain recombines TRBV28 with TRBJ2-1, with 7 bases that match TRBD1. Germline V gene lookup returns CDR1 MDHEN and CDR2 SYDVKM. CDR3 length: 14 residues. V shed 6 bases and J 2 bases; nucleotides not matched to a gene: 4.

The chain recombines TRBV5-4 with TRBJ2-7; 7 nucleotides agree with TRBD1. The CDR3 spans 17 residues. The junction had 17 bases not matched to a gene; V was cut back by 0 bases and J by 8 bases. The germline CDR1 and CDR2 sequences are SGHNT and YYREEE (reference sequence). The CDR3 loop is CASSLEASGQLASKQYF. The CDR3 coding sequence is TGTGCCAGCAGCTTGGAGGCGTCGGGACAGCTTGCTTCCAAGCAGTACTTC.

The chain joins TRBV15 to TRBJ2-6, with D hard to call. Germline assignment: CDR1 LNHNV and CDR2 YYDKDF (reference sequence). The CDR3 sequence is 16 residues long. The V end lost 8 bases, the J end lost 0 bases, and 14 bases lay between the germline ends. CDR3 nucleotides: TGTGCCACCGCGCAGGTGGCAGGCTCTGGGGCCAACGTCCTGACTTTC. As protein: CATAQVAGSGANVLTF.

The chain recombines TRBV5-1 with TRBJ2-1; 12 bases align to TRBD2. The CDR3 totals 15 residues. J gave up 6 bases and V 3 bases, and 4 bases lay outside the gene matches. The germline gives CDR1 SGHRS, CDR2 YFSETQ. CDR3 protein: CASSSTSGGSNEQFF. The CDR3, as DNA: TGCGCCAGCAGCTCGACTAGCGGGGGCAGCAATGAGCAGTTCTTC.

This chain joins TRBV6-1 and TRBJ1-2, with a weak D call TRBD1 (6 bases). The ends were cut back, 4 bases at V and 5 bases at J, with 20 bases in the middle. The CDR3 length is 16 residues. Per germline, CDR1 MNHNS and CDR2 SASEGT. DNA for the CDR3: TGTGCCAGCAGTGGATTCGGACAGCCGGCTGGGTATGGCTACACCTTC. This codes for CASSGFGQPAGYGYTF.

The CDR3 sequence is CASSEQGRGQYF. The DNA of the CDR3 is TGTGCCAGCAGTGAGCAAGGTCGAGGGCAGTATTTT. V gene TRBV2 combines with J gene TRBJ2-3; no firm D call. Trimming removed 3 bases from V and 11 bases from J, with 12 bases in between. The CDR3 is made up of 12 amino acids. The germline gives CDR1 SNHLY, CDR2 FYNNEI.

The chain carries TRBV18 and TRBJ1-6; 12 nucleotides agree with TRBD1. This CDR3 is 17 amino acids long. Losses at the gene ends were 5 bases for V and 9 bases for J; bases not matched to a gene: 11. CDR1 KGHSH and CDR2 LQKENI come from the germline V gene. CDR3 loop: CASSRRGQGAQPSPLHF. CDR3 nucleotide sequence: TGTGCCAGCTCAAGGAGGGGACAGGGGGCGCAGCCTTCACCCCTCCACTTT.

The genes are TRBV30 and TRBJ1-5; D not resolved. The V end lost 1 base, the J end lost 9 bases, and 10 bases lay between the germline ends. The germline V gene encodes CDR1 GTSNPN and CDR2 SVGIG (reference sequence). The CDR3 extends over 12 amino acids. The CDR3 spells CAWSGVSGPQHF. DNA of the CDR3: TGTGCCTGGAGTGGAGTATCGGGGCCCCAGCATTTT.

The chain employs TRBV4-2 and TRBJ2-3, with D possibly being TRBD1 (5 bases). CDR1 and CDR2 (germline): LGHNA, YNFKEQ. This CDR3 comprises 15 residues. Deletions cut 2 bases from V and 5 bases from J, with 14 bases between. The CDR3 bases are TGTGCCAGCAGCCAACCGGATTTAAGGGGAGATACGCAGTATTTT. Translation: CASSQPDLRGDTQYF.

This chain links TRBV4-3 with TRBJ1-5, with 10 bases aligning to TRBD1. The CDR3 totals 18 residues. The germline CDR1 and CDR2 sequences are LGHNA and YSLEER. V shed 0 bases and J 5 bases; nucleotides not matched to a gene: 10. The CDR3 protein is CASSQDLPGTGAYQPQHF. The DNA of the CDR3 is TGCGCCAGCAGCCAAGATCTGCCCGGGACAGGGGCGTATCAGCCCCAGCATTTT.

The chain joins TRBV10-3 to TRBJ1-2; D gene ambiguous. CDR3 length: 14 residues. The germline CDR1 and CDR2 sequences are ENHRY and SYGVKD. V was clipped by 4 bases and J by 0 bases, with 9 bases between them. For the CDR3, the DNA is TGTGCCATCAGTGCCCGGGAAACTAACTATGGCTACACCTTC. It is translated as CAISARETNYGYTF.

The chain carries TRBV11-2 and TRBJ2-2, with 9 positions matching TRBD1. The V and J ends lost 3 bases and 5 bases, in that order; junction bases with no gene match: 4. Per germline, CDR1 SGHAT and CDR2 FQNNGV. The CDR3 extends over 15 amino acids. The chain's CDR3 is CASSFTTGGTGELFF. The CDR3 bases are TGTGCCAGCAGCTTCACGACAGGGGGGACCGGGGAGCTGTTTTTT.

The rearrangement joins TRBV6-4 to TRBJ2-3; the match to TRBD1 covers 7 bases. V gave up 5 bases and J gave up 3 bases; unmatched junction bases: 5. CDR1 and CDR2 from the germline V gene are MRHNA and SNTAGT. This CDR3 comprises 14 residues. In nucleotides, the CDR3 is TGTGCCAGCAGTCCCGGGACAGCGACAGATACGCAGTATTTT. This gives the protein CASSPGTATDTQYF.

This chain uses TRBV19 with TRBJ2-6; 9 bases agree with TRBD2. V lost 7 bases and J lost 3; bases outside the gene matches: 22. The CDR3 consists of 21 residues. Germline V lookup: CDR1 LNHDA, CDR2 SQIVND (reference sequence). The CDR3 sequence is CASNNLGLAGPTVNGANVLTF. DNA for the CDR3: TGTGCCAGTAATAACTTAGGGCTAGCGGGGCCCACAGTTAATGGGGCCAACGTCCTGACTTTC.

The chain combines TRBV28 with TRBJ1-1; TRBD1 aligns across 7 bases. The CDR3 length is 13 residues. Germline V lookup: CDR1 MDHEN, CDR2 SYDVKM. Unmatched junction bases numbered 5, after V lost 6 bases and J lost 4 bases. The CDR3 nucleotides read TGTGCCAGCAGACTACAGGGGACCACTGAAGCTTTCTTT. Translated, it gives CASRLQGTTEAFF.

This clone was observed a few times. This chain connects TRBV30 to TRBJ2-5, with 8 bases identical to TRBD1. This CDR3 region has 12 residues. V lost 8 bases, J lost 1 base, and 3 bases stayed unmatched. Germline V gives CDR1 GTSNPN, CDR2 SVGIG (reference sequence). DNA for the CDR3: TGTGCCCTCGGACAGGGCCAAGAGACCCAGTACTTC. Protein: CALGQGQETQYF. Full variable domain (missing parts from reference TRBV30 and TRBJ2-5): SQTIHQWPATLVQPVGSPLSLECTVEGTSNPNLYWYRQAAGRGLQLLFYSVGIGQISSEVPQNLSASRPQDRQFILSSKKLLLSDSGFYLCALGQGQETQYFGPGTRLLVL.

The chain carries TRBV4-1 and TRBJ2-3; 10 bases fit TRBD1. The V segment lost 1 base and the J segment 1 base; nucleotides outside the gene matches: 2. This CDR3 spans 16 amino acids. The germline V gene encodes CDR1 MGHRA and CDR2 YSYEKL. The CDR3 reads CASSQGQGAGTDTQYF. The CDR3 bases are TGCGCCAGCAGCCAAGGACAGGGGGCGGGCACAGATACGCAGTATTTT.

This sequence joins TRBV6-1 and TRBJ1-6, with D tentatively TRBD1 (6 bases). The V end was cut by 6 bases, the J end by 14 bases, with 17 bases between. The CDR3 consists of 13 residues. From germline, CDR1 is MNHNS and CDR2 SASEGT. In nucleotides, the CDR3 is TGTGCCAGCAGGGCGGGGGCCCCTGGTACCCTCCACTTT. Translation gives CASRAGAPGTLHF.

The chain joins TRBV6-5 to TRBJ1-2; D perhaps matches TRBD1 (5 bases). Germline V lookup: CDR1 MNHEY, CDR2 SVGAGI. The CDR3 spans 12 residues. V dropped 6 bases and J dropped 4 bases, with 9 bases sitting between them. This CDR3 is CASRGLIYGYTF. In DNA, the CDR3 is TGTGCCAGCAGGGGGCTGATCTATGGCTACACCTTC.

This clone has a single count. This rearrangement joins TRBV6-1 to TRBJ1-6; D remains ambiguous. The CDR3 extends over 12 amino acids. The germline gives CDR1 MNHNS, CDR2 SASEGT. The V end was cut by 8 bases, the J end by 17 bases, with 19 bases between. The DNA for the CDR3 is TGTGCCAGCGGCGCAGGTGACCGGCAGGTCCACTTT. Translated: CASGAGDRQVHF.

This chain uses TRBV12-5 with TRBJ2-3; perhaps TRBD2 as D (7 bases). This CDR3 has 14 amino acids. The germline CDR1 and CDR2 sequences are LGHNT and FRNRAP. The V gene lost 6 bases and the J gene lost 2 bases, with 12 bases spanning the gap. The CDR3 coding sequence is TGTGCTAGTGGGGGGGGGCGGGACACAGATACGCAGTATTTT. Its protein is CASGGGRDTDTQYF.

This sequence joins TRBV29-1 and TRBJ1-2, with D possibly being TRBD1 (6 bases). The V and J ends lost 0 bases and 4 bases respectively, with 18 bases between them. The CDR3 runs 16 residues. The V gene's germline CDR1 is SQVTM and CDR2 ANQGSEA. The CDR3 sequence is CSVEDSGGARGYGYTF. For the CDR3, the DNA is TGCAGCGTTGAAGATAGCGGGGGGGCGCGTGGCTATGGCTACACCTTC.